One sample yielded the 29 T cell receptor beta chains listed below, sequenced in a study of blood T cell repertoires in COVID-19. Some clones are missing from TCRdb's copy, which holds only in-frame ones; the method was immunoSEQ multiplex PCR. In the table there are approximately 170,000 clones, around 81% of which are singletons. The sample taken for sequencing was peripheral blood. The receptors come from a human donor with acute or convalescent COVID-19. The donor label of this sample is uncertain.

This chain connects TRBV4-2 to TRBJ2-2, with D tentatively TRBD2 (6 bases). The CDR3 spans 18 residues. Trimming took off 8 bases at V and 5 bases at J, with 27 bases between the two ends. The germline V gene has CDR1 LGHNA and CDR2 YNFKEQ. CDR3 sequence reads: CASGNGGAGSGSTGELFF. For the CDR3, the DNA is TGTGCCAGCGGGAATGGCGGGGCCGGTTCGGGTAGTACCGGGGAGCTGTTTTTT.

The V gene is TRBV7-6, the J gene TRBJ1-3, with D hard to call. This CDR3 spans 17 amino acids. Germline-derived CDR1 and CDR2 are SGHVS and FNYEAQ. V lost 0 bases to trimming and J lost 3 bases, with 15 bases between them. Written as DNA, the CDR3 is TGTGCCAGCAGCTTAGCGGCCCCGGGGTCAGATGGAAACACCATATATTTT. Residues: CASSLAAPGSDGNTIYF.

The chain has TRBV19 and TRBJ2-7; no reliable D call. The CDR3 loop spans 11 amino acids. Germline V gene sequence: CDR1 LNHDA, CDR2 SQIVND (reference sequence). V gave up 11 bases and J gave up 3 bases, with 11 bases separating them. CDR3 bases: TGTGCCTCGAGAGGCGTCTACGAGCAGTACTTC. Residues: CASRGVYEQYF.

The chain uses TRBV18 and TRBJ1-1; 7 positions agree with TRBD1. Germline loops: CDR1 KGHSH, CDR2 LQKENI. V lost 8 bases and J lost 0; bases outside the gene matches: 9. The CDR3 is 15 amino acids. The CDR3 nucleotides read TGTGCCAGCCCCCCACCGACAGGGATGAACACTGAAGCTTTCTTT. This encodes CASPPPTGMNTEAFF.

In its sample, this clone was seen many times. The CDR3 DNA is TGTGCCTGGAACAATTTAATCTTCCCCCTCCACTTT. Translated, it gives CAWNNLIFPLHF. This chain links TRBV30 with TRBJ1-6; the D is unclear. CDR1 and CDR2 (germline): GTSNPN, SVGIG (reference sequence). Trimming left V 4 bases short and J 13 bases short, with 14 bases between. The CDR3 is 12 residues long. Full variable domain (outside the CDR3, taken from reference TRBV30 and TRBJ1-6): SQTIHQWPATLVQPVGSPLSLECTVEGTSNPNLYWYRQAAGRGLQLLFYSVGIGQISSEVPQNLSASRPQDRQFILSSKKLLLSDSGFYLCAWNNLIFPLHFGNGTRLTVT.

This clone has only one observation. CDR3 sequence: CARGDTHEQFF. The CDR3 nucleotides read TGCGCCAGAGGGGACACCCATGAGCAGTTCTTC. The rearrangement joins TRBV23-1 to TRBJ2-1; tentative D call: TRBD1 (6 bases). TRBV23-1 is noted as an ORF with a role that remains uncertain. This CDR3 contains 11 residues. Trimming took 9 bases from V and 8 from J, leaving 11 bases between them.

The chain has TRBV6-5 and TRBJ1-2, with a possible D match to TRBD1 (6 bases). The germline CDR1 and CDR2 sequences are MNHEY and SVGAGI. V shed 0 bases and J shed 7 bases, with 12 bases lying between them. This CDR3 contains 14 residues. The CDR3 spells CASSYSDRFSGYTF. CDR3 nucleotide sequence: TGTGCCAGCAGTTACTCGGACAGATTCTCTGGCTACACCTTC.

V gene TRBV19 combines with J gene TRBJ1-1, with TRBD1 matching 8 bases. Looked up from germline, CDR1 is LNHDA and CDR2 is SQIVND (reference sequence). V was pared by 4 bases and J by 7 bases, with 11 bases of the junction left unmatched. The CDR3 is 15 amino acids. The CDR3 region is CASSTTTGVGNEAFF. As DNA, the CDR3 is TGTGCCAGTAGTACAACGACAGGGGTCGGCAATGAAGCTTTCTTT.

This clone has more than one count but fewer than ten. The rearrangement links TRBV6-6 to TRBJ2-5; no reliable D call. Trimming pared 2 bases from V and 3 bases from J, leaving 16 bases between. CDR1 and CDR2 (germline): MNHNY, SVGAGI (reference sequence). The CDR3 length is 16 residues. The CDR3, as DNA: TGTGCCAGCAGTTACCTTTCCGCAGGCGAGAAAGAGACCCAGTACTTC. This encodes CASSYLSAGEKETQYF.

The chain carries TRBV28 and TRBJ1-2, with 9 bases that match TRBD1. This CDR3 is built from 15 residues. Germline CDR1 reads MDHEN; CDR2 reads SYDVKM. V shed 8 bases, J shed 4 bases, and the junction held 11 bases outside the gene matches. CDR3 nucleotide sequence: TGTGCCAGCCTGACGACAGGGGGGAATTTCTATGGCTACACCTTC. Translating gives CASLTTGGNFYGYTF.

This chain connects TRBV7-2 to TRBJ2-3; perhaps TRBD1 as D (8 bases). Germline-derived CDR1 and CDR2 are SGHTA and FQGNSA. This CDR3 comprises 14 residues. V shed 8 bases and J shed 5 bases, with 17 bases lying between them. CDR3 sequence: CASAPQGGGDTQYF. As DNA, the CDR3 is TGTGCCAGCGCACCACAGGGGGGGGGAGATACGCAGTATTTT.

The chain couples TRBV5-1 to TRBJ2-7; 11 bases agree with TRBD2. The CDR3 sequence is 14 residues long. The germline V gene encodes CDR1 SGHRS and CDR2 YFSETQ. The junction had 3 bases not matched to a gene; V was cut back by 3 bases and J by 4 bases. CDR3 region: CASSSGTSGYEQYF. In DNA, the CDR3 is TGCGCCAGCAGCTCGGGGACTAGCGGTTACGAGCAGTACTTC.

V usage is TRBV30 and J usage is TRBJ1-6; 9 bases are shared with TRBD1. The V segment lost 3 bases and the J segment 13 bases; nucleotides outside the gene matches: 10. The length of the CDR3 is 14 residues. Germline V CDR1 and CDR2: GTSNPN, SVGIG (reference sequence). The CDR3 DNA reads as TGTGCCTGGAGGGGGGACAGGGCCACGGGGCCCCTCCACTTT. Its translation: CAWRGDRATGPLHF. Drawing the rest from reference TRBV30 and TRBJ1-6, the complete variable domain is SQTIHQWPATLVQPVGSPLSLECTVEGTSNPNLYWYRQAAGRGLQLLFYSVGIGQISSEVPQNLSASRPQDRQFILSSKKLLLSDSGFYLCAWRGDRATGPLHFGNGTRLTVT.

This sequence joins TRBV9 and TRBJ2-3; 7 nucleotides agree with TRBD1. Germline V gene lookup returns CDR1 SGDLS and CDR2 YYNGEE. The V segment lost 4 bases and the J segment 1 base; nucleotides outside the gene matches: 3. The CDR3 sequence is 14 residues long. The CDR3 DNA reads as TGTGCCAGCAGCTTTCAGGGGGGCACAGATACGCAGTATTTT. Encoded protein: CASSFQGGTDTQYF.

This rearrangement joins TRBV5-1 to TRBJ2-7, with 8 bases lining up with TRBD2. With 0 bases clipped from V and 3 bases from J, the junction kept 5 bases outside the gene matches. Germline CDR1 and CDR2: SGHRS and YFSETQ. The CDR3 length is 15 residues. The CDR3 sequence is CASSLAGLGNYEQYF. The CDR3 nucleotides are TGCGCCAGCAGCTTGGCGGGACTAGGTAACTACGAGCAGTACTTC.

J is TRBJ2-1 and V is TRBV7-9, with 9 bases aligning to TRBD1. Trimming removed 4 bases from V and 4 bases from J; junction bases left unmatched: 8. The germline CDR1 and CDR2 sequences are SEHNR and FQNEAQ (reference sequence). The CDR3 runs to 16 residues. The CDR3 region is CASSYLSGTGYNEQFF. The CDR3 DNA follows: TGTGCCAGCAGCTACCTCTCCGGGACAGGGTACAATGAGCAGTTCTTC.

This chain connects TRBV28 to TRBJ1-1; no firm D call. V gave up 5 bases and J gave up 11 bases, with 12 bases separating them. The CDR3 is made up of 11 amino acids. Germline loops: CDR1 MDHEN, CDR2 SYDVKM. The CDR3 here is CASSVTPRAFF. In DNA, the CDR3 is TGTGCCAGCAGTGTGACCCCGAGGGCTTTCTTT. The full variable domain, with the rest looked up from reference TRBV28 and TRBJ1-1, is DVKVTQSSRYLVKRTGEKVFLECVQDMDHENMFWYRQDPGLGLRLIYFSYDVKMKEKGDIPEGYSVSREKKERFSLILESASTNQTSMYLCASSVTPRAFFGQGTRLTVV.

This chain links TRBV5-6 with TRBJ2-2; 7 bases agree with TRBD1. The V gene end was trimmed by 4 bases and the J gene end by 3 bases; junction bases not matched to a gene: 6. Germline values: CDR1 SGHDT, CDR2 YYEEEE. This CDR3 has 15 residues. CDR3 protein: CASSRGRSYTGELFF. In DNA form, the CDR3 reads TGTGCCAGCAGCAGGGGGCGAAGTTACACCGGGGAGCTGTTTTTT.

V usage is TRBV30 and J usage is TRBJ1-1; 7 bases are a match to TRBD1. The V gene end was trimmed by 5 bases and the J gene end by 6 bases; junction bases not matched to a gene: 12. The CDR3 has 14 residues. The V gene's germline CDR1 is GTSNPN and CDR2 SVGIG (reference sequence). The CDR3 is CAWGRRGQRSEAFF. Here the CDR3 DNA reads TGTGCCTGGGGTCGGAGGGGGCAGAGGTCTGAAGCTTTCTTT.

V usage is TRBV3-1 (or the pseudogene TRBV3-2) and J usage is TRBJ2-1; D is perhaps TRBD2 (5 bases). The germline V gene has CDR1 LGHDT and CDR2 YNNKEL (reference sequence). This CDR3 comprises 14 residues. Trimming stripped 4 bases from V and 15 bases from J, with 22 bases between. This CDR3 is CASSPRTAQSDPFF. The CDR3, as DNA: TGTGCCAGCAGCCCCCGGACTGCCCAAAGTGATCCGTTCTTC.

This chain links TRBV9 with TRBJ2-1; 9 bases match TRBD1. In germline, CDR1 is SGDLS, CDR2 YYNGEE. The junction had 4 bases not matched to a gene; V was cut back by 3 bases and J by 3 bases. The CDR3 extends over 15 amino acids. CDR3 coding DNA: TGTGCCAGCAGCGGGGACAGGGCCGGCTACAATGAGCAGTTCTTC. Translating gives CASSGDRAGYNEQFF.

The rearrangement joins TRBV6-5 to TRBJ2-1, with 13 bases aligning to TRBD2. V shed 7 bases and J 8 bases; nucleotides not matched to a gene: 8. The V gene's germline CDR1 is MNHEY and CDR2 SVGAGI. CDR3 length equals 15 residues. The CDR3 bases are TGTGCCAGCATCATCGGGACTAGCGGGATCTATGAGCAGTTCTTC. Its protein product is CASIIGTSGIYEQFF.

This clone was picked up one time. The rearrangement uses TRBV7-9 and TRBJ1-5; 10 positions agree with TRBD1. V lost 3 bases, J lost 5 bases, and 4 bases stayed unmatched. Germline V gene lookup returns CDR1 SEHNR and CDR2 FQNEAQ (reference sequence). There are 15 residues in the CDR3. The DNA of the CDR3 is TGTGCCAGCAGCTTTGGGGACAGGGGATATCAGCCCCAGCATTTT. Amino acid sequence: CASSFGDRGYQPQHF.

This chain joins TRBV30 and TRBJ1-2, with 11 bases aligning to TRBD1. The J segment lost 0 bases and the V segment lost 1 base, leaving 4 bases of the junction unmatched. Germline CDR1 reads GTSNPN; CDR2 reads SVGIG (reference sequence). This CDR3 contains 16 residues. The CDR3 DNA reads as TGTGCCTGGAGTGCAGGGACAGGGGGTTCTAACTATGGCTACACCTTC. Residues: CAWSAGTGGSNYGYTF.

This sequence joins TRBV2 and TRBJ1-2, with a possible D match to TRBD1 (6 bases). This CDR3 is 13 amino acids long. V shed 6 bases and J shed 7 bases, with 15 bases lying between them. Germline V gives CDR1 SNHLY, CDR2 FYNNEI. The CDR3 protein is CASRERQVAGYTF. In DNA form, the CDR3 reads TGTGCCAGCAGAGAGAGACAGGTAGCTGGCTACACCTTC.

The chain couples TRBV7-2 to TRBJ2-1; TRBD2 aligns across 7 bases. This CDR3 region has 16 residues. Germline V gene sequence: CDR1 SGHTA, CDR2 FQGNSA. V lost 6 bases to trimming and J lost 8 bases; unmatched junction nucleotides: 16. CDR3 region: CASSSGAGGRVYEQFF. The CDR3 DNA reads as TGTGCCAGCAGTTCCGGTGCGGGCGGGAGAGTCTATGAGCAGTTCTTC. Variable domain in full (rest from reference TRBV7-2 and TRBJ2-1): GAGVSQSPSNKVTEKGKDVELRCDPISGHTALYWYRQSLGQGLEFLIYFQGNSAPDKSGLPSDRFSAERTGGSVSTLTIQRTQQEDSAVYLCASSSGAGGRVYEQFFGPGTRLTVL.

The chain is built from TRBV9 and TRBJ2-2, with D possibly matching TRBD2 (5 bases). The V end was cut by 6 bases, the J end by 7 bases, with 19 bases between. Germline V gene data show CDR1 as SGDLS and CDR2 as YYNGEE. This CDR3 is 15 amino acids long. For the CDR3, the DNA is TGTGCCAGCACCCCCCGGGGTAGCAAGGGCGGGGAGCTGTTTTTT. This gives the protein CASTPRGSKGGELFF.

The chain joins TRBV19 to TRBJ2-7; 9 bases map to TRBD1. V lost 8 bases, J lost 6 bases, and 5 bases stayed unmatched. There are 12 residues in the CDR3. The germline V gene has CDR1 LNHDA and CDR2 SQIVND (reference sequence). The CDR3 region is CASSGQGPEQYF. The CDR3 DNA reads as TGTGCCAGTTCGGGACAGGGTCCCGAGCAGTACTTC.

CDR3 sequence: CASSLEFGQMNTEAFF. CDR3 DNA: TGTGCCAGCAGCTTAGAGTTTGGGCAGATGAACACTGAAGCTTTCTTT. The V call is TRBV11-2, the J call TRBJ1-1; no firm D call. Per germline, CDR1 SGHAT and CDR2 FQNNGV. The CDR3 has 16 amino acids. With 0 bases removed from V and 0 bases from J, the gap between germline ends came to 11 bases. The variable domain in full, completed from reference TRBV11-2 and TRBJ1-1, reads EAGVAQSPRYKIIEKRQSVAFWCNPISGHATLYWYQQILGQGPKLLIQFQNNGVVDDSQLPKDRFSAERLKGVDSTLKIQPAKLEDSAVYLCASSLEFGQMNTEAFFGQGTRLTVV.